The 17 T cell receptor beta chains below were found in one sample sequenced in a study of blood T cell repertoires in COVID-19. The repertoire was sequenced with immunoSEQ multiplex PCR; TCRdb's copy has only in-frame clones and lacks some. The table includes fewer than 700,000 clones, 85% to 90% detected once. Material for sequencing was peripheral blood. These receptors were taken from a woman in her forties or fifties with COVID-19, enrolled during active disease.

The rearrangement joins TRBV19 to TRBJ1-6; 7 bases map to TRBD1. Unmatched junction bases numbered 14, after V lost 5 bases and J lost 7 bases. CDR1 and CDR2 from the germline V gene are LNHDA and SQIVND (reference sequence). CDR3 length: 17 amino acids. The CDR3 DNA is TGTGCCAGTAGTCCGATCCGGGCAGGGGGTTGGAATTCACCCCTCCACTTT. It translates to CASSPIRAGGWNSPLHF.

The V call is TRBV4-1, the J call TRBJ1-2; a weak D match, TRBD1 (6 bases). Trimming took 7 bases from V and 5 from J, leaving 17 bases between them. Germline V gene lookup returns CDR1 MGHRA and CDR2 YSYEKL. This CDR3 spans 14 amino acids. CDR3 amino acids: CASNVIRGAYGYTF. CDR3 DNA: TGCGCCAGCAACGTGATACGGGGGGCGTATGGCTACACCTTC.

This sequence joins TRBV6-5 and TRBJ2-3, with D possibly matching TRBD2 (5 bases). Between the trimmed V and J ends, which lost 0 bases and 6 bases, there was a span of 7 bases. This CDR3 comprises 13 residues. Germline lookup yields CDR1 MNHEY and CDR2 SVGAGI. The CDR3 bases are TGTGCCAGCAGTTACTCGACGGGGGATACGCAGTATTTT. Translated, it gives CASSYSTGDTQYF.

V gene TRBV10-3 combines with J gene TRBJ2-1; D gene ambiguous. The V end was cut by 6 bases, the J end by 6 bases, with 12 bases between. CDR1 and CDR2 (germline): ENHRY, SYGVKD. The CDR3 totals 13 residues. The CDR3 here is CAIRLSSSNEQFF. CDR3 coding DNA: TGTGCCATCAGGCTTTCTAGTAGCAATGAGCAGTTCTTC.

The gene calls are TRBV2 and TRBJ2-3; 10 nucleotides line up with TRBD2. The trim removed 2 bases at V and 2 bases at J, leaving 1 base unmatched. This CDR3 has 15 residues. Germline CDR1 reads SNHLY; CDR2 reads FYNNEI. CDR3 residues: CASSETSGITDTQYF. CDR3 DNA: TGTGCCAGCAGTGAAACTAGCGGGATCACAGATACGCAGTATTTT.

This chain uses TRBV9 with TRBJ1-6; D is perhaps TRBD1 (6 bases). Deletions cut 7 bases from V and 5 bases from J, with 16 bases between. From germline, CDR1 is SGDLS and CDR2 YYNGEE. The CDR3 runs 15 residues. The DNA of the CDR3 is TGTGCCAGCTCGCTGGAACAGGGTAATAATTCACCCCTCCACTTT. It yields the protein CASSLEQGNNSPLHF.

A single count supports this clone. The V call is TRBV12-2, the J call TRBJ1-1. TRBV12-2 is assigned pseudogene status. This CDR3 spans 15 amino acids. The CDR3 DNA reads TGTGCAAGTCCCAACCGAGGCAACCACCTGCCTGAAGCTTTCTTT. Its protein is CASPNRGNHLPEAFF.

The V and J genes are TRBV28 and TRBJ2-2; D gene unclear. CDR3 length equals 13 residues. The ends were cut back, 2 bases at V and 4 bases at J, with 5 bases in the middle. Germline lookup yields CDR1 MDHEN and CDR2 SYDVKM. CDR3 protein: CASSLEATGELFF. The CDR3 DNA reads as TGTGCCAGCAGTTTAGAAGCCACCGGGGAGCTGTTTTTT.

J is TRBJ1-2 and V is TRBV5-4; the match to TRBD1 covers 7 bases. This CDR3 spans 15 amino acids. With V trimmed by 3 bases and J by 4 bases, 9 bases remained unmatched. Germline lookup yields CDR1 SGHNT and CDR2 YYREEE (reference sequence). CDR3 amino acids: CASSSSGTAFYGYTF. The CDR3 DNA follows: TGTGCCAGCAGCTCGTCCGGGACAGCCTTCTATGGCTACACCTTC. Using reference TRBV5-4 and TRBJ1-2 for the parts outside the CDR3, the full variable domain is ETGVTQSPTHLIKTRGQQVTLRCSSQSGHNTVSWYQQALGQGPQFIFQYYREEENGRGNFPPRFSGLQFPNYSSELNVNALELDDSALYLCASSSSGTAFYGYTFGSGTRLTVV.

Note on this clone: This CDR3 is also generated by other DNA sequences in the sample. DNA of the CDR3: TGTGCCAGTAGTATATCACGGGACACTGAAGCTTTCTTT. Amino acids: CASSISRDTEAFF. This chain links TRBV19 with TRBJ1-1; D unresolved. The CDR3 is made up of 13 amino acids. V lost 2 bases and J 3 bases, leaving 7 bases between the germline ends. Germline CDR1 is LNHDA and CDR2 is SQIVND (reference sequence).

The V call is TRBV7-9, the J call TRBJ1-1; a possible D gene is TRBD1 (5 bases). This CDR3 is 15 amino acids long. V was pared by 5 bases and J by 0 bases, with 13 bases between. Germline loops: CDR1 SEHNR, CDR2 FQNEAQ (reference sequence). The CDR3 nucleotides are TGTGCCAGCAGCCTTAGACAGAGCTTGAACACTGAAGCTTTCTTT. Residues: CASSLRQSLNTEAFF.

The CDR3 DNA reads TGCGCCAGCAGCTTGGCCGTCTCCAGGGGGCGAAGTGAAAAACTGTTTTTT. It yields the protein CASSLAVSRGRSEKLFF. The V call is TRBV5-1, the J call TRBJ1-4; 8 bases fit TRBD1. The CDR3 contains 17 residues. V lost 0 bases, J lost 7 bases, and 11 bases stayed unmatched. Germline assignment: CDR1 SGHRS and CDR2 YFSETQ.

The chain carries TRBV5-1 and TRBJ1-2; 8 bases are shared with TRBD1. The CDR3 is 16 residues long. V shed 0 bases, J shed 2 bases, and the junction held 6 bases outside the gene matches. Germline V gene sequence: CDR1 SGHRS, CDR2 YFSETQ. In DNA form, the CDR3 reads TGCGCCAGCAGCTTGGGGCCGGACAGGGTGAACTATGGCTACACCTTC. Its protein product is CASSLGPDRVNYGYTF. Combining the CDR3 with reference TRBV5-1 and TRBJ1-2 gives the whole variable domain KAGVTQTPRYLIKTRGQQVTLSCSPISGHRSVSWYQQTPGQGLQFLFEYFSETQRNKGNFPGRFSGRQFSNSRSEMNVSTLELGDSALYLCASSLGPDRVNYGYTFGSGTRLTVV.

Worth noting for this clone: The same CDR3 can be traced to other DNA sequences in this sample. Here the CDR3 DNA reads TGTGCCAGCAGTTACCCGGGCACCGGGGAGCTGTTTTTT. Amino acids: CASSYPGTGELFF. V usage is TRBV6-5 and J usage is TRBJ2-2; D uncertain. V lost 2 bases and J 4 bases, leaving 5 bases between the germline ends. CDR3 length: 13 amino acids. CDR1 MNHEY and CDR2 SVGAGI come from the germline V gene.

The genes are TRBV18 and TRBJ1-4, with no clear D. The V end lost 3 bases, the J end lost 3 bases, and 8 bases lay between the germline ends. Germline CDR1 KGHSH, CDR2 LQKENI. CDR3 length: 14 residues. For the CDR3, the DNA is TGTGCCAGCTCACCCATAGGAGCTAATGAAAAACTGTTTTTT. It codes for CASSPIGANEKLFF.

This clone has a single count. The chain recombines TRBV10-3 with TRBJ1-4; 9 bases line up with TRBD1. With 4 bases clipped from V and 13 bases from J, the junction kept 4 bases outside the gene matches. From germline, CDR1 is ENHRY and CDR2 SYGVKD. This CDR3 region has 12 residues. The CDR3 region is CAISGQGDRLFF. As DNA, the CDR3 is TGTGCCATCAGTGGACAGGGGGATAGACTGTTTTTT.

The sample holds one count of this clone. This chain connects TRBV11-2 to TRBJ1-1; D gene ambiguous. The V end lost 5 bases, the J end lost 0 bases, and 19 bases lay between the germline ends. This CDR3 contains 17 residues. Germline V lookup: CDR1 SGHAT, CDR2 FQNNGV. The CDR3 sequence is CASSKPGALNMNTEAFF. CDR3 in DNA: TGTGCCAGCAGCAAACCGGGAGCTTTAAACATGAACACTGAAGCTTTCTTT.